This paragraph reports one TCR beta chain. The record originates from a study of CD8+ T cells in alopecia areata. On the study more broadly: Treatment of the treated patients consisted of oral tofacitinib, 5 to 10 mg twice daily.

The CDR3 is 14 residues long. V lost 4 bases and J lost 3, with 14 bases in between. Germline CDR1 and CDR2: SGDLS and YYNGEE. Isolated RNA was reverse transcribed into cDNA used as the sequencing template. Sequencing was performed with immunoSEQ multiplex PCR; in TCRdb, only in-frame clones are kept and a portion is missing. The profile shows 90,000 to 100,000 clones, roughly 41% of them singletons. The receptor was isolated from a human donor with alopecia areata. The J gene is TRBJ2-7, the V gene TRBV9, with a weak D call TRBD1 (5 bases). Specimen: CD4+ T cells sorted from blood. As DNA, the CDR3 is TGTGCCAGCAGCAGTGGGCAGGGTATCTACGAGCAGTACTTC. This encodes CASSSGQGIYEQYF. Looking up the rest from reference TRBV9 and TRBJ2-7 gives the full variable domain: DSGVTQTPKHLITATGQRVTLRCSPRSGDLSVYWYQQSLDQGLQFLIQYYNGEERAKGNILERFSAQQFPDLHSELNLSSLELGDSALYFCASSSGQGIYEQYFGPGTRLTVT.